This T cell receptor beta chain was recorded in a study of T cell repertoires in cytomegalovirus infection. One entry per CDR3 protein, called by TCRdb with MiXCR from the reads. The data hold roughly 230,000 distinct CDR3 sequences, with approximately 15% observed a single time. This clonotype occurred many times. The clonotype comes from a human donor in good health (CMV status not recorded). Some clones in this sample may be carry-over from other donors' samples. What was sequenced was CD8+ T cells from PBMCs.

CDR3 nucleotide sequence: TGTGCCAGCAGCACCCGAACAGGACAGGGAGGCCCGCCATCCTACAATGAGCAGTTCTTC. Protein sequence: CASSTRTGQGGPPSYNEQFF. The gene calls are TRBV7-9 and TRBJ2-1, with 8 bases that match TRBD1. Germline loops: CDR1 SEHNR, CDR2 FQNEAQ (reference sequence). V was clipped by 5 bases and J by 1 base; unmatched bases: 19. This CDR3 is built from 20 residues. Full variable domain (missing parts from reference TRBV7-9 and TRBJ2-1): DTGVSQNPRHKITKRGQNVTFRCDPISEHNRLYWYRQTLGQGPEFLTYFQNEAQLEKSRLLSDRFSAERPKGSFSTLEIQRTEQGDSAMYLCASSTRTGQGGPPSYNEQFFGPGTRLTVL.